The 23 T cell receptor beta chains below come from one sample, sequenced in a study of CD8 T cells in Susac syndrome. Random hexamers were used to reverse transcribe the RNA input (about 0.45 to 1 ug). MiXCR, run by TCRdb on the immunoSEQ multiplex PCR reads, gives a single entry per CDR3 protein. The table records 150,000 to 250,000 distinct CDR3 sequences, roughly 95% of them present only once. The sequencing sample was made of CD4+ T cells from PBMCs. Receptors were obtained from a human donor with multiple sclerosis.

The gene calls are TRBV12-3 or TRBV12-4 and TRBJ2-6; D not certain. With 8 bases removed from V and 1 base from J, the gap between germline ends came to 12 bases. The CDR3 is made up of 15 amino acids. DNA for the CDR3: TGTGCCAGCGTGGCGGACCTGTCTGGGGCCAACGTCCTGACTTTC. Translating it yields CASVADLSGANVLTF.

The V call is TRBV28, the J call TRBJ2-7; D is ambiguous. The length of the CDR3 is 12 residues. Trimming took 3 bases from V and 4 from J, leaving 7 bases between them. Germline CDR1 MDHEN, CDR2 SYDVKM. In DNA form, the CDR3 reads TGTGCCAGCAGTTTTCAAAGGTACGAGCAGTACTTC. Protein sequence: CASSFQRYEQYF.

The chain couples TRBV13 to TRBJ2-3; tentative D call: TRBD1 (6 bases). Germline V CDR1 and CDR2: PRHDT, FYEKMQ (reference sequence). Trimming left V 5 bases short and J 12 bases short, with 15 bases between. The CDR3 spans 12 residues. In nucleotides, the CDR3 is TGTGCCAGCAGCCACACAGGGTACCGACAGTATTTT. Translation: CASSHTGYRQYF.

This clonotype showed up just once. The gene calls are TRBV15 and TRBJ2-3; 10 bases are shared with TRBD2. CDR1 and CDR2 from the germline V gene are LNHNV and YYDKDF (reference sequence). The trim removed 3 bases at V and 10 bases at J, leaving 10 bases unmatched. The CDR3 consists of 15 residues. CDR3 nucleotides: TGTGCCACCAGCAGGGGTAGCGGGAGGAGGAATCCGCAGTATTTT. Its translation: CATSRGSGRRNPQYF.

J is TRBJ1-1 and V is TRBV20-1, with D tentatively TRBD1 (6 bases). Germline CDR1 is DFQATT and CDR2 is SNEGSKA (reference sequence). V was cut by 5 bases and J by 0 bases, with 13 bases left in between. This CDR3 spans 14 amino acids. The CDR3 DNA is TGCAGTGCTGCGACAGGACTCCTGAACACTGAAGCTTTCTTT. It encodes CSAATGLLNTEAFF.

The gene calls are TRBV3-1 and TRBJ2-7; D might be TRBD2 (6 bases). The CDR3 extends over 16 amino acids. CDR1 and CDR2 from the germline V gene are LGHDT and YNNKEL (reference sequence). V lost 4 bases and J 0 bases, leaving 16 bases between the germline ends. CDR3: CASSLDRDFNSYEQYF. CDR3 DNA sequence: TGTGCCAGCAGCCTAGATCGGGACTTCAACTCCTACGAGCAGTACTTC.

The chain has TRBV12-3 or TRBV12-4 and TRBJ1-2; no firm D call. The CDR3 contains 12 residues. Trimming took off 8 bases at V and 1 base at J, with 8 bases between the two ends. DNA of the CDR3: TGTGCCAGCCTGGGGAATAACTATGGCTACACCTTC. Residues: CASLGNNYGYTF.

The chain joins TRBV27 to TRBJ2-1; 8 bases fit TRBD2. Per germline, CDR1 MNHEY and CDR2 SMNVEV (reference sequence). CDR3 length: 16 residues. With 6 bases clipped from V and 0 bases from J, the junction kept 7 bases outside the gene matches. DNA of the CDR3: TGTGCCAGCAGCCCCAGACTAGCGCTCTCCTACAATGAGCAGTTCTTC. Its translation is CASSPRLALSYNEQFF.

J is TRBJ2-5 and V is TRBV7-8; TRBD2 aligns across 14 bases. V dropped 1 base and J dropped 4; count of bases not matched to a gene: 11. CDR3 length equals 19 residues. The germline V gene has CDR1 SGHVS and CDR2 FQNEAQ. The CDR3: CASSLVGLAGVGVGETQYF. CDR3 nucleotide sequence: TGTGCCAGCAGCTTAGTGGGACTAGCGGGGGTAGGGGTCGGAGAGACCCAGTACTTC.

The chain uses TRBV27 and TRBJ1-2; D remains unclear. Germline CDR1 is MNHEY and CDR2 is SMNVEV (reference sequence). V lost 5 bases and J lost 4, with 23 bases in between. This CDR3 spans 17 amino acids. In DNA, the CDR3 is TGTGCCAGCAGTCGTCTTAGTCCTCTCGATTTAGGCTATGGCTACACCTTC. Its protein product is CASSRLSPLDLGYGYTF.

The CDR3 nucleotides read TGTGCCAGCAGTTTTGGCGGAACCACAGATACGCAGTATTTT. Translation gives CASSFGGTTDTQYF. The rearrangement uses TRBV12-3 or TRBV12-4 and TRBJ2-3; no clear D. Trimming shortened V by 3 bases and J by 2 bases, and 9 bases separated the two germline ends. The length of the CDR3 is 14 residues.

The gene calls are TRBV25-1 and TRBJ2-6, with D perhaps being TRBD1 or TRBD2 (5 bases each). Trimming removed 4 bases from V and 0 bases from J, with 10 bases in between. The CDR3 runs to 16 residues. In germline, CDR1 is MGHDK, CDR2 SYGVNS. CDR3 bases: TGTGCCAGCAGTGCCGCAGGGAGCTCTGGGGCCAACGTCCTGACTTTC. Protein sequence: CASSAAGSSGANVLTF.

This chain joins TRBV19 and TRBJ1-2; D gene uncertain. This CDR3 is built from 11 residues. Trimming removed 6 bases from V and 8 bases from J, with 10 bases in between. CDR1 LNHDA and CDR2 SQIVND come from the germline V gene (reference sequence). CDR3 sequence reads: CASRFFDGYTF. The CDR3 region has the DNA TGTGCCAGTAGATTTTTCGACGGCTACACCTTC.

This sequence joins TRBV20-1 and TRBJ2-5; D may be TRBD1 or TRBD2 (6 bases each). Trimming removed 1 base from V and 4 bases from J, with 13 bases in between. This CDR3 has 14 residues. Germline V CDR1 and CDR2: DFQATT, SNEGSKA (reference sequence). The CDR3 is CSARASGAGETQYF. The CDR3 region has the DNA TGCAGTGCTAGAGCTTCGGGGGCTGGAGAGACCCAGTACTTC.

The genes are TRBV9 and TRBJ1-1, with D uncertain. Trimming removed 2 bases at V and 5 bases at J, with 10 bases between. CDR3 size: 13 residues. Germline loops: CDR1 SGDLS, CDR2 YYNGEE. The CDR3, as DNA: TGTGCCAGCAGCGTTGCCACGTTGACTGAAGCTTTCTTT. Its translation: CASSVATLTEAFF.

V is TRBV27 and J is TRBJ2-7; 8 nucleotides line up with TRBD1. In germline, CDR1 is MNHEY, CDR2 SMNVEV (reference sequence). Trimming at V came to 6 bases and at J to 5 bases, leaving 9 bases not matched to a gene. This CDR3 has 14 residues. CDR3 DNA sequence: TGTGCCAGCAGGACTCAGGGGGCGGTAAACGAGCAGTACTTC. Translation: CASRTQGAVNEQYF.

The chain uses TRBV7-3 and TRBJ2-5; a possible D gene is TRBD2 (6 bases). Germline V gene sequence: CDR1 SGHTA, CDR2 FQGTGA. The CDR3 runs 13 residues. V dropped 2 bases and J dropped 5 bases, with 9 bases sitting between them. The CDR3 bases are TGTGCCAGCAGCTTATATGGGAGGGAGACCCAGTACTTC. Translation gives CASSLYGRETQYF.

This chain links TRBV30 with TRBJ2-5; 14 bases map to TRBD2. CDR1 and CDR2 (germline): GTSNPN, SVGIG (reference sequence). This CDR3 is built from 14 residues. Trimming removed 7 bases from V and 5 bases from J; junction bases left unmatched: 6. The CDR3 DNA reads TGTGCCTCTGGACTAGCGGGGGGCAGGGAGACCCAGTACTTC. Translated, it gives CASGLAGGRETQYF.

The chain carries TRBV3-1 and TRBJ2-7; D remains ambiguous. Deletions cut 1 base from V and 9 bases from J, with 13 bases between. CDR1 is LGHDT, CDR2 YNNKEL, per germline (reference sequence). CDR3 length equals 13 residues. CDR3 protein: CASSQVGPIGQYF. DNA of the CDR3: TGTGCCAGCAGCCAAGTCGGTCCGATCGGGCAGTACTTC.

V gene TRBV27 combines with J gene TRBJ1-1; 8 nucleotides align to TRBD1. The CDR3 loop spans 14 amino acids. CDR1 and CDR2 from the germline V gene are MNHEY and SMNVEV (reference sequence). V lost 6 bases and J lost 3; bases outside the gene matches: 6. The CDR3 here is CASSQRTGYTEAFF. In DNA form, the CDR3 reads TGTGCCAGCAGCCAACGGACAGGGTACACTGAAGCTTTCTTT.

This rearrangement joins TRBV30 to TRBJ1-1; D uncertain. V gave up 7 bases and J gave up 0 bases, with 6 bases separating them. The CDR3 runs to 11 residues. CDR1 and CDR2 from the germline V gene are GTSNPN and SVGIG (reference sequence). CDR3 sequence reads: CASILNTEAFF. The CDR3 DNA follows: TGTGCCTCGATTTTGAACACTGAAGCTTTCTTT.

J is TRBJ2-1 and V is TRBV29-1, with 8 bases lining up with TRBD2. Germline assignment: CDR1 SQVTM and CDR2 ANQGSEA. This CDR3 comprises 13 residues. The ends lost 7 bases at V and 7 bases at J; junction bases unmatched: 9. CDR3 region: CSARAGVSNEQFF. The CDR3 DNA follows: TGCAGCGCCCGAGCGGGAGTTTCAAATGAGCAGTTCTTC.

DNA for the CDR3: TGTGCCAGCAGCCGTCAAGTTAGGGGTGTCACTGAAGCTTTCTTT. This translates into CASSRQVRGVTEAFF. The chain carries TRBV13 and TRBJ1-1, with a possible D match to TRBD1 (5 bases). V dropped 5 bases and J dropped 4 bases, with 17 bases sitting between them. Germline values: CDR1 PRHDT, CDR2 FYEKMQ (reference sequence). The length of the CDR3 is 15 residues.